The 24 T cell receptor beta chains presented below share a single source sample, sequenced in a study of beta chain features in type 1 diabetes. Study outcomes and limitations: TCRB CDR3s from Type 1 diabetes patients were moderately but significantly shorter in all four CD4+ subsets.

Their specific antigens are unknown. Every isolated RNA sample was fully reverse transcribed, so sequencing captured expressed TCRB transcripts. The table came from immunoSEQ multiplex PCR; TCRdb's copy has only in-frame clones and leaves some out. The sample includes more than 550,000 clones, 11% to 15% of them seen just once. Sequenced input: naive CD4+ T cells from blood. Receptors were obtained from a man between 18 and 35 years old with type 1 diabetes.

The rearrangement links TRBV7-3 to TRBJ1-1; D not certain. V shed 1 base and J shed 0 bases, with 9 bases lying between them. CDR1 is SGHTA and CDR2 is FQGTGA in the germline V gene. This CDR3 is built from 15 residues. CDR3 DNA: TGTGCCAGCAGCTTAAACGGCGGTATGAACACTGAAGCTTTCTTT. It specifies CASSLNGGMNTEAFF. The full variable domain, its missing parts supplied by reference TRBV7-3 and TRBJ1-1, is GAGVSQTPSNKVTEKGKYVELRCDPISGHTALYWYRQSLGQGPEFLIYFQGTGAADDSGLPNDRFFAVRPEGSVSTLKIQRTERGDSAVYLCASSLNGGMNTEAFFGQGTRLTVV.

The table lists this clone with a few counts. CDR3 DNA: TGTGCCAGCAGCGTAGGTACAGTCGGTAACTACGAGCAGTACTTC. Protein sequence: CASSVGTVGNYEQYF. The chain recombines TRBV9 with TRBJ2-7, with D unresolved. Germline CDR1 SGDLS, CDR2 YYNGEE. Trimming left V 0 bases short and J 3 bases short, with 13 bases between. The CDR3 is 15 amino acids.

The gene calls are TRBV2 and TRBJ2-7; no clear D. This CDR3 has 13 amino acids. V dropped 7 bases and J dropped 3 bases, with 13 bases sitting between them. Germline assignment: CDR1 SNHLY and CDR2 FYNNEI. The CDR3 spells CASTLLPDYEQYF. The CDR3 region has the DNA TGTGCCAGCACCTTGCTTCCGGACTACGAGCAGTACTTC.

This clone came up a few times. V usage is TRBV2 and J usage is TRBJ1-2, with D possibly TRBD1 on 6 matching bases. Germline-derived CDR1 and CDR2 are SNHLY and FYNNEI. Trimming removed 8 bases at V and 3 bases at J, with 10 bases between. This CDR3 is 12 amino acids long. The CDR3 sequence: CASDTGYYGYTF. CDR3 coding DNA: TGTGCCAGCGATACAGGGTACTATGGCTACACCTTC.

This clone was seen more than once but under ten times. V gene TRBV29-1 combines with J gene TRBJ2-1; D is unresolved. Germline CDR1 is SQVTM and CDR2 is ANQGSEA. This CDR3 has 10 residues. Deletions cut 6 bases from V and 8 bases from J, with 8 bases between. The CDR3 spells CSVGPYEQFF. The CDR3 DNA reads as TGCAGCGTGGGCCCCTATGAGCAGTTCTTC.

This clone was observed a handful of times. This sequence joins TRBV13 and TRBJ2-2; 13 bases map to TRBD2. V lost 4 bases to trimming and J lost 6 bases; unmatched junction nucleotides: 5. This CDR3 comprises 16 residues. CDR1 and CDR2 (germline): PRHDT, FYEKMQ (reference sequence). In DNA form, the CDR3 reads TGTGCCAGCAGCTCCGGACTAGCGGGAGTAGCCGGGGAGCTGTTTTTT. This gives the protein CASSSGLAGVAGELFF.

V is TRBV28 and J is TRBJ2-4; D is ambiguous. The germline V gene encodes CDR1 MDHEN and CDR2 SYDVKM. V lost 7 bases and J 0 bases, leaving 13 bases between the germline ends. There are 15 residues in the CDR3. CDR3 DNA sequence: TGTGCCAGCAAGGGCTATGGCATAGCCAAAAACATTCAGTACTTC. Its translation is CASKGYGIAKNIQYF.

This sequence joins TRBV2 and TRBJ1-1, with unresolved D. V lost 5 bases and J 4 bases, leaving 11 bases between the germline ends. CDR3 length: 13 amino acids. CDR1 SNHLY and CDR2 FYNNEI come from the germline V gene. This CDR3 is CASSWREATEAFF. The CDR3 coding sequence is TGTGCCAGCAGTTGGCGGGAGGCCACTGAAGCTTTCTTT.

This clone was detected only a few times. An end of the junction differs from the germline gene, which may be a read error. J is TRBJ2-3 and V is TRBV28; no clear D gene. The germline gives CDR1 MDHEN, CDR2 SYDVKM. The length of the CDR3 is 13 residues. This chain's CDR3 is CASSDGVTYTQYF. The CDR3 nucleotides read TGTGCCAGCAGCGACGGAGTCACATATACGCAGTATTTT.

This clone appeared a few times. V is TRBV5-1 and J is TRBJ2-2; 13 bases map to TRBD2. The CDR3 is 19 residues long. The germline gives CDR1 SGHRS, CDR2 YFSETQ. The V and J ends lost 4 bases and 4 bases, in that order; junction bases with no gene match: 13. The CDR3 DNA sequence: TGCGCCAGCAGCGAGATTACTAGCGGGAGGGCCCGCGGCACCGGGGAGCTGTTTTTT. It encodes CASSEITSGRARGTGELFF.

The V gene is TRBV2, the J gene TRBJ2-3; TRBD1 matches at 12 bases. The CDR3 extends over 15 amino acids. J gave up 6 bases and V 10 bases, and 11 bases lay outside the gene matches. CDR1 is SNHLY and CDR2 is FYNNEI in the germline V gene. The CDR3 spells CATPRGTGGADTQYF. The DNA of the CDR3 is TGTGCCACGCCTAGAGGGACAGGGGGCGCCGATACGCAGTATTTT.

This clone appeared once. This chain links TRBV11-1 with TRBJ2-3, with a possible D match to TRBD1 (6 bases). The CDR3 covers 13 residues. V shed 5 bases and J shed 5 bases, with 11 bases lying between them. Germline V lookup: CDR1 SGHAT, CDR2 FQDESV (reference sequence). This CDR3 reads CASSAGRGDTQYF. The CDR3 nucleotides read TGTGCCAGCAGCGCCGGCAGGGGAGATACGCAGTATTTT.

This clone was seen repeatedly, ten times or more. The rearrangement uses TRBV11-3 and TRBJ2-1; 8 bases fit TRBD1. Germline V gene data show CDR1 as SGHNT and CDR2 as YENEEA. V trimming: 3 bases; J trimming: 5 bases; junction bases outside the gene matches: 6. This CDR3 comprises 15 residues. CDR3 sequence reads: CASSFGQGADNEQFF. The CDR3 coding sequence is TGTGCCAGCAGCTTTGGGCAGGGGGCCGACAATGAGCAGTTCTTC. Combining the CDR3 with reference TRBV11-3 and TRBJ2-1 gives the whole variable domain EAGVVQSPRYKIIEKKQPVAFWCNPISGHNTLYWYLQNLGQGPELLIRYENEEAVDDSQLPKDRFSAERLKGVDSTLKIQPAELGDSAVYLCASSFGQGADNEQFFGPGTRLTVL.

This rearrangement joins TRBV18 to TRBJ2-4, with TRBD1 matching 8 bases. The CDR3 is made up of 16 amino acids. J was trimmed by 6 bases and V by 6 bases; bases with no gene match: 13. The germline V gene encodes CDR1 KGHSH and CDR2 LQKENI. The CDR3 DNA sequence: TGTGCCAGCTCGTTAGCGCCGCAGGGGGCTGGAAACATTCAGTACTTC. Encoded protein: CASSLAPQGAGNIQYF.

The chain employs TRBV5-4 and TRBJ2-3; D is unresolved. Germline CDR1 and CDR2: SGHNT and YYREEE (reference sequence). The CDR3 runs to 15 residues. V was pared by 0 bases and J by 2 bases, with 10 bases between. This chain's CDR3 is CASSLDPTDTDTQYF. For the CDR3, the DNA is TGTGCCAGCAGCTTGGATCCCACCGACACAGATACGCAGTATTTT.

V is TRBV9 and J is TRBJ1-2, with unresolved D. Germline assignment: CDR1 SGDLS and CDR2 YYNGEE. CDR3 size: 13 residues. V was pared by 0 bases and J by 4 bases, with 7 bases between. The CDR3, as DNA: TGTGCCAGCAGCGTAGGGAACAGCTATGGCTACACCTTC. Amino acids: CASSVGNSYGYTF.

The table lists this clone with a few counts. DNA of the CDR3: TGTGCCAGCAGTTTTGGGTTCCAGCACCGAAGCTCCTACGAGCAGTACTTC. Its translation is CASSFGFQHRSSYEQYF. The gene calls are TRBV28 and TRBJ2-7; no reliable D call. Germline assignment: CDR1 MDHEN and CDR2 SYDVKM. V dropped 3 bases and J dropped 0 bases, with 18 bases sitting between them. The CDR3 consists of 17 residues.

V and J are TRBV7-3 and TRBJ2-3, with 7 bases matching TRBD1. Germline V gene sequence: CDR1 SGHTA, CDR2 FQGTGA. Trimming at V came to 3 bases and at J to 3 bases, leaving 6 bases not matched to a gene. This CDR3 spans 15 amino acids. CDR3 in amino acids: CASSFTGAHTDTQYF. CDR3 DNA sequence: TGTGCCAGCAGCTTCACAGGGGCGCATACAGATACGCAGTATTTT.

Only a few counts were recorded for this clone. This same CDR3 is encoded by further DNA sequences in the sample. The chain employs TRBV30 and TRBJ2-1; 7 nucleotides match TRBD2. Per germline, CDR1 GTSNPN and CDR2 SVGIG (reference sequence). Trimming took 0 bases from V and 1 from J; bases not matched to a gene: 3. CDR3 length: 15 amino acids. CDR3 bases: TGTGCCTGGAGTGTCGGCGGGGGATCCTACAATGAGCAGTTCTTC. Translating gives CAWSVGGGSYNEQFF.

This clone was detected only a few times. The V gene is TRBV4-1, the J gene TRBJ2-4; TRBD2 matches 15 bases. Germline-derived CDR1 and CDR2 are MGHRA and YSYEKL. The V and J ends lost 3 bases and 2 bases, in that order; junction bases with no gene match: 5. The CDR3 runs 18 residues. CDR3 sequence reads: CASSQGLAGGPSKNIQYF. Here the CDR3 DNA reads TGCGCCAGCAGCCAGGGACTAGCGGGAGGACCCTCCAAAAACATTCAGTACTTC.

The CDR3, as DNA: TGTGCCAACGGACTAGCGGGATCTGGGGAGCTGTTTTTT. Residues: CANGLAGSGELFF. The V and J genes are TRBV2 and TRBJ2-2; 12 nucleotides match TRBD2. Germline lookup yields CDR1 SNHLY and CDR2 FYNNEI. J lost 8 bases, V lost 10 bases, and 5 bases had no gene match. This CDR3 has 13 residues.

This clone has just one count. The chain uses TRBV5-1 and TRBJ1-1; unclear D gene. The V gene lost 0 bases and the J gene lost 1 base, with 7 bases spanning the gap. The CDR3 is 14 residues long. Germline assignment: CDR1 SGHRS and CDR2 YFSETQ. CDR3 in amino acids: CASSLDSGNTEAFF. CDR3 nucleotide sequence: TGCGCCAGCAGCTTGGATTCAGGGAACACTGAAGCTTTCTTT.

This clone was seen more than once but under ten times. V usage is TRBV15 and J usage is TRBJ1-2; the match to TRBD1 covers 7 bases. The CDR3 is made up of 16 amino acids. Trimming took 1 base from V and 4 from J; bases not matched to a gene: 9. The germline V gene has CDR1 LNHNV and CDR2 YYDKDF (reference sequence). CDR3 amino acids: CATSRGDSDFSYGYTF. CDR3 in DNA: TGTGCCACCAGCAGAGGGGACAGCGATTTTAGCTATGGCTACACCTTC.

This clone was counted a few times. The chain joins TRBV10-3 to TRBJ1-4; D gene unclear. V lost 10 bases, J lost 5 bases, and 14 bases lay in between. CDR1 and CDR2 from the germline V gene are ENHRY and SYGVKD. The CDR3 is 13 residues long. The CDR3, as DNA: TGTGCCACCTTGAAGGACCAGAATGAAAAACTGTTTTTT. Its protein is CATLKDQNEKLFF.